Following are 31 T cell receptor beta chains from one sample sequenced in a study of Tregs in tolerant kidney transplant recipients. The protocol was immunoSEQ multiplex PCR, while the TCRdb copy is restricted to in-frame clones and leaves out a portion. The sample lists 15,000 to 25,000 clones, just over 65% occurring once. Their cognate antigens are unknown. Input material: Tregs from blood cultured with allogeneic cells. Receptor source: a human donor in good health.

V and J are TRBV6-5 and TRBJ1-6; possible D gene TRBD1, 6 bases. Trimming took off 5 bases at V and 6 bases at J, with 11 bases between the two ends. The CDR3 extends over 14 amino acids. Germline V lookup: CDR1 MNHEY, CDR2 SVGAGI. The CDR3 reads CASSPGHGNSPLHF. CDR3 coding DNA: TGTGCCAGCAGTCCGGGACACGGTAATTCACCCCTCCACTTT.

In its sample, this clone was seen a few times. The CDR3 DNA follows: TGCGCCAGCAGCCGGCTCCCGGGGTCCTCTTCCCCCCACACCTACGAGCAGTACTTC. It codes for CASSRLPGSSSPHTYEQYF. V usage is TRBV4-1 and J usage is TRBJ2-7; D perhaps matches TRBD2 (5 bases). The germline V and J ends were trimmed by 4 bases and 2 bases, with 27 bases remaining between them. CDR3 length: 19 residues. The germline V gene has CDR1 MGHRA and CDR2 YSYEKL.

V and J are TRBV5-6 and TRBJ1-1; maybe TRBD1 (5 bases). Germline values: CDR1 SGHDT, CDR2 YYEEEE. The CDR3 loop spans 14 amino acids. The V end lost 4 bases, the J end lost 0 bases, and 10 bases lay between the germline ends. The DNA for the CDR3 is TGTGCCAGCAGCCGAAGGGGCTTGAACACTGAAGCTTTCTTT. Encoded protein: CASSRRGLNTEAFF. The whole variable domain, filled in from reference TRBV5-6 and TRBJ1-1, reads DAGVTQSPTHLIKTRGQQVTLRCSPKSGHDTVSWYQQALGQGPQFIFQYYEEEERQRGNFPDRFSGHQFPNYSSELNVNALLLGDSALYLCASSRRGLNTEAFFGQGTRLTVV.

CDR3: CASSSPRQGAAGYTF. The CDR3 nucleotides read TGTGCCAGCAGTTCCCCCAGACAGGGGGCCGCTGGCTACACCTTC. The rearrangement uses TRBV6-6 and TRBJ1-2; TRBD1 aligns across 10 bases. With 4 bases clipped from V and 7 bases from J, the junction kept 9 bases outside the gene matches. The CDR3 has 15 residues. Germline assignment: CDR1 MNHNY and CDR2 SVGAGI (reference sequence).

The gene calls are TRBV11-2 and TRBJ2-3; a weak D match, TRBD1 (6 bases). Germline CDR1 is SGHAT and CDR2 is FQNNGV. This CDR3 region has 16 residues. The germline V and J ends were trimmed by 3 bases and 0 bases, with 13 bases remaining between them. The CDR3 is CASSFAQGESTDTQYF. The CDR3 DNA is TGTGCCAGCAGCTTCGCACAGGGAGAGAGCACAGATACGCAGTATTTT.

J is TRBJ1-1 and V is TRBV6-5; maybe TRBD1 (5 bases). Per the germline V gene, CDR1 is MNHEY and CDR2 is SVGAGI. V was shortened by 5 bases and J by 2 bases, with 12 bases between the two germline ends. This CDR3 is 14 amino acids long. CDR3 DNA: TGTGCCAGCAGTGGAGGGGTCATAAACACTGAAGCTTTCTTT. Translation gives CASSGGVINTEAFF.

V gene TRBV29-1 combines with J gene TRBJ2-3; 12 bases are shared with TRBD2. The CDR3 spans 17 residues. From germline, CDR1 is SQVTM and CDR2 ANQGSEA. Trimming cost V 0 bases and J 0 bases; bases outside gene matches: 4. CDR3 nucleotides: TGCAGCGTTGAAGATGGGGGACTAGCGGGCAGCACAGATACGCAGTATTTT. As protein: CSVEDGGLAGSTDTQYF.

This clone was seen more than once but under ten times. The chain joins TRBV30 to TRBJ1-6, with a tentative D call TRBD1 (6 bases). This CDR3 contains 13 residues. CDR1 and CDR2 from the germline V gene are GTSNPN and SVGIG (reference sequence). V lost 5 bases and J 4 bases, leaving 9 bases between the germline ends. In DNA form, the CDR3 reads TGTGCCTGGGGACAGAGTTATAATTCACCCCTCCACTTT. Translation: CAWGQSYNSPLHF. The variable domain in full, completed from reference TRBV30 and TRBJ1-6, reads SQTIHQWPATLVQPVGSPLSLECTVEGTSNPNLYWYRQAAGRGLQLLFYSVGIGQISSEVPQNLSASRPQDRQFILSSKKLLLSDSGFYLCAWGQSYNSPLHFGNGTRLTVT.

The chain uses TRBV11-3 and TRBJ2-3; D not resolved. This CDR3 has 15 residues. Germline CDR1 is SGHNT and CDR2 is YENEEA. Trimming stripped 5 bases from V and 0 bases from J, with 12 bases between. CDR3 in DNA: TGTGCCAGCAGCCCCGGCTACCGGAGCACAGATACGCAGTATTTT. Translated, it gives CASSPGYRSTDTQYF. The full variable domain, completed using reference TRBV11-3 and TRBJ2-3, is EAGVVQSPRYKIIEKKQPVAFWCNPISGHNTLYWYLQNLGQGPELLIRYENEEAVDDSQLPKDRFSAERLKGVDSTLKIQPAELGDSAVYLCASSPGYRSTDTQYFGPGTRLTVL.

V is TRBV7-8 and J is TRBJ1-6; 9 bases map to TRBD1. This CDR3 comprises 18 residues. J was trimmed by 9 bases and V by 3 bases; bases with no gene match: 15. Germline CDR1 and CDR2: SGHVS and FQNEAQ. The CDR3 reads CASSFWGTGIYQISPLHF. The DNA of the CDR3 is TGTGCCAGCAGCTTCTGGGGGACAGGGATATACCAAATTTCACCCCTCCACTTT.

The table lists this clone with a few counts. The rearrangement joins TRBV28 to TRBJ2-3; 9 bases fit TRBD2. This CDR3 has 16 amino acids. Unmatched junction bases numbered 17, after V lost 10 bases and J lost 6 bases. CDR1 MDHEN and CDR2 SYDVKM come from the germline V gene. The CDR3, as DNA: TGTGCCACTGTCTTAGCGGGAGAGGACGTTGCGGATACGCAGTATTTT. Translation: CATVLAGEDVADTQYF.

The chain couples TRBV6-6 to TRBJ2-7; maybe TRBD2 (5 bases). There are 15 residues in the CDR3. V was cut by 7 bases and J by 4 bases, with 20 bases left in between. Germline CDR1 is MNHNY and CDR2 is SVGAGI (reference sequence). The CDR3 protein is CASTSKAGTTYEQYF. The CDR3 nucleotides are TGTGCCAGCACGTCGAAGGCGGGCACTACTTACGAGCAGTACTTC.

The V call is TRBV5-1, the J call TRBJ2-5; 15 bases line up with TRBD2. Germline V CDR1 and CDR2: SGHRS, YFSETQ. This CDR3 region has 20 residues. V gave up 4 bases and J gave up 0 bases; unmatched junction bases: 13. CDR3: CASSPGQVGLAGGYQETQYF. CDR3 nucleotide sequence: TGCGCCAGCAGCCCGGGACAGGTCGGACTAGCGGGAGGGTACCAAGAGACCCAGTACTTC. The full variable domain, with the rest looked up from reference TRBV5-1 and TRBJ2-5, is KAGVTQTPRYLIKTRGQQVTLSCSPISGHRSVSWYQQTPGQGLQFLFEYFSETQRNKGNFPGRFSGRQFSNSRSEMNVSTLELGDSALYLCASSPGQVGLAGGYQETQYFGPGTRLLVL.

The chain carries TRBV7-9 and TRBJ1-1; D is uncertain. Germline CDR1 is SEHNR and CDR2 is FQNEAQ (reference sequence). Between the trimmed V and J ends, which lost 5 bases and 0 bases, there was a span of 10 bases. The CDR3 extends over 14 amino acids. The CDR3 sequence is CASSPTVMNTEAFF. The CDR3 DNA sequence: TGTGCCAGCAGCCCTACTGTTATGAACACTGAAGCTTTCTTT.

The genes are TRBV19 and TRBJ1-4; TRBD1 agrees at 10 bases. The germline gives CDR1 LNHDA, CDR2 SQIVND (reference sequence). V gave up 3 bases and J gave up 6 bases; unmatched junction bases: 4. The CDR3 consists of 15 residues. The CDR3 DNA follows: TGTGCCAGTAGTATGGGACAGGGGTTTCATGAAAAACTGTTTTTT. Protein product: CASSMGQGFHEKLFF.

CDR3 sequence (DNA): TGCGCCAGCAGCCAAGATCCCGCCCGGCAGGGACCCTATAGCAATCAGCCCCAGCATTTT. Translating gives CASSQDPARQGPYSNQPQHF. The chain combines TRBV4-1 with TRBJ1-5; D is possibly TRBD1 (5 bases). CDR3 length: 20 amino acids. V dropped 0 bases and J dropped 0 bases, with 21 bases sitting between them. Germline CDR1 is MGHRA and CDR2 is YSYEKL.

This chain links TRBV5-5 with TRBJ1-2; 9 bases match TRBD1. This CDR3 is built from 14 residues. Germline V gene sequence: CDR1 SGHKS, CDR2 YYEKEE (reference sequence). The V gene end was trimmed by 1 base and the J gene end by 6 bases; junction bases not matched to a gene: 4. CDR3 region: CASSLHRGRDGYTF. The CDR3 DNA reads TGTGCCAGCAGCTTGCACAGGGGGCGAGATGGCTACACCTTC. Together with reference TRBV5-5 and TRBJ1-2, the CDR3 gives the full variable domain: DAGVTQSPTHLIKTRGQQVTLRCSPISGHKSVSWYQQVLGQGPQFIFQYYEKEERGRGNFPDRFSARQFPNYSSELNVNALLLGDSALYLCASSLHRGRDGYTFGSGTRLTVV.

This clone was counted a single time. The chain combines TRBV11-1 with TRBJ2-3; D ambiguous. The length of the CDR3 is 11 residues. Germline-derived CDR1 and CDR2 are SGHAT and FQDESV (reference sequence). The V end lost 3 bases, the J end lost 6 bases, and 4 bases lay between the germline ends. This chain's CDR3 is CASSFHDTQYF. CDR3 DNA: TGTGCCAGCAGCTTTCACGATACGCAGTATTTT. Full variable domain (missing parts from reference TRBV11-1 and TRBJ2-3): EAEVAQSPRYKITEKSQAVAFWCDPISGHATLYWYRQILGQGPELLVQFQDESVVDDSQLPKDRFSAERLKGVDSTLKIQPAELGDSAMYLCASSFHDTQYFGPGTRLTVL.

This rearrangement joins TRBV9 to TRBJ1-1; D ambiguous. CDR3 size: 15 residues. Germline CDR1 and CDR2: SGDLS and YYNGEE. V was shortened by 0 bases and J by 1 base, with 10 bases between the two germline ends. CDR3 DNA: TGTGCCAGCAGCGTAGCAAAGAGTACGAACACTGAAGCTTTCTTT. Its translation: CASSVAKSTNTEAFF.

The rearrangement joins TRBV5-1 to TRBJ2-1, with TRBD2 identical over 10 bases. V dropped 2 bases and J dropped 6; count of bases not matched to a gene: 5. This CDR3 is built from 15 residues. The germline V gene has CDR1 SGHRS and CDR2 YFSETQ. Here the CDR3 reads CASSLSGGAINEQFF. Written as DNA, the CDR3 is TGCGCCAGCAGCTTAAGCGGGGGGGCCATCAATGAGCAGTTCTTC.

This chain joins TRBV5-1 and TRBJ1-2, with a possible D match to TRBD1 (6 bases). CDR1 SGHRS and CDR2 YFSETQ come from the germline V gene. The CDR3 is made up of 13 amino acids. The V end was cut by 4 bases, the J end by 7 bases, with 14 bases between. In DNA, the CDR3 is TGCGCCAGCAGCGCACGGACAGTGGGTGGCTACACCTTC. It codes for CASSARTVGGYTF.

The chain recombines TRBV2 with TRBJ1-1; D uncertain. CDR1 and CDR2 (germline): SNHLY, FYNNEI. This CDR3 region has 13 residues. Trimming took off 9 bases at V and 0 bases at J, with 11 bases between the two ends. CDR3 amino acids: CASTSDMNTEAFF. CDR3 coding DNA: TGTGCCAGTACCTCCGACATGAACACTGAAGCTTTCTTT.

The J gene is TRBJ2-2, the V gene TRBV18; 8 nucleotides agree with TRBD1. The V gene end was trimmed by 2 bases and the J gene end by 4 bases; junction bases not matched to a gene: 12. This CDR3 spans 18 amino acids. Per germline, CDR1 KGHSH and CDR2 LQKENI. This chain's CDR3 is CASSPLSPGQVPTGELFF. In DNA form, the CDR3 reads TGTGCCAGCTCACCATTATCTCCGGGACAGGTCCCCACCGGGGAGCTGTTTTTT.

CDR3 sequence (DNA): TGTGCCAGTAGTCCCGGGGGTAGGGGATACAATGAGCAGTTCTTC. It yields the protein CASSPGGRGYNEQFF. V usage is TRBV19 and J usage is TRBJ2-1, with TRBD2 as a possible D gene (6 bases). Germline V gene data show CDR1 as LNHDA and CDR2 as SQIVND (reference sequence). V was shortened by 5 bases and J by 4 bases, with 15 bases between the two germline ends. This CDR3 is 15 amino acids long.

The chain employs TRBV18 and TRBJ2-3; D not certain. Deletions cut 6 bases from V and 0 bases from J, with 10 bases between. The CDR3 loop spans 14 amino acids. Germline CDR1 is KGHSH and CDR2 is LQKENI. CDR3: CASSLGLSTDTQYF. The CDR3 DNA sequence: TGTGCCAGCTCGCTCGGGTTAAGCACAGATACGCAGTATTTT. The full variable domain, its missing parts supplied by reference TRBV18 and TRBJ2-3, is NAGVMQNPRHLVRRRGQEARLRCSPMKGHSHVYWYRQLPEEGLKFMVYLQKENIIDESGMPKERFSAEFPKEGPSILRIQQVVRGDSAAYFCASSLGLSTDTQYFGPGTRLTVL.

The chain couples TRBV5-1 to TRBJ2-6; D not resolved. Germline V lookup: CDR1 SGHRS, CDR2 YFSETQ. V lost 2 bases to trimming and J lost 0 bases, with 6 bases between them. The CDR3 is made up of 15 amino acids. In DNA, the CDR3 is TGCGCCAGCAGCTTTTACACCTCTGGGGCCAACGTCCTGACTTTC. This codes for CASSFYTSGANVLTF.

This clone was detected only a few times. V is TRBV6-4 and J is TRBJ1-1; D might be TRBD1 (5 bases). V was pared by 4 bases and J by 11 bases, with 20 bases between. The CDR3 has 14 amino acids. Germline CDR1 is MRHNA and CDR2 is SNTAGT. In DNA, the CDR3 is TGTGCCAGCAGTGTAGAAGGGGCCGATTTCGAGGCTTTCTTT. This gives the protein CASSVEGADFEAFF.

The chain employs TRBV19 and TRBJ2-4; D is uncertain. The CDR3 consists of 16 residues. CDR1 is LNHDA, CDR2 SQIVND, per germline (reference sequence). Trimming took 5 bases from V and 0 from J, leaving 14 bases between them. CDR3 protein: CASSGSNLLAKNIQYF. The CDR3 DNA reads TGTGCCAGTAGTGGATCGAACCTCCTAGCCAAAAACATTCAGTACTTC. Based on the CDR3 plus reference TRBV19 and TRBJ2-4, the full variable domain is DGGITQSPKYLFRKEGQNVTLSCEQNLNHDAMYWYRQDPGQGLRLIYYSQIVNDFQKGDIAEGYSVSREKKESFPLTVTSAQKNPTAFYLCASSGSNLLAKNIQYFGAGTRLSVL.

The V gene is TRBV6-6, the J gene TRBJ2-7, with D perhaps TRBD2 (7 bases). V lost 1 base and J 7 bases, leaving 20 bases between the germline ends. The germline gives CDR1 MNHNY, CDR2 SVGAGI (reference sequence). This CDR3 comprises 16 residues. CDR3 sequence reads: CASSYWGGRGAQEQYF. CDR3 DNA sequence: TGTGCCAGCAGTTACTGGGGTGGGAGGGGGGCTCAAGAGCAGTACTTC.

The chain joins TRBV5-1 to TRBJ2-2; D is ambiguous. CDR1 and CDR2 (germline): SGHRS, YFSETQ. V lost 0 bases and J lost 3, with 6 bases in between. The CDR3 has 14 amino acids. CDR3 sequence reads: CASSLVSHTGELFF. CDR3 in DNA: TGCGCCAGCAGCTTGGTTAGTCACACCGGGGAGCTGTTTTTT.

Only a few counts were recorded for this clone. The CDR3 DNA sequence: TGTGCCAGCAGCGTAGTACCTAGCGGGGGGGGCAATGAGCAGTTCTTC. Translation: CASSVVPSGGGNEQFF. This chain uses TRBV9 with TRBJ2-1; 12 nucleotides line up with TRBD2. The CDR3 is 16 residues long. CDR1 is SGDLS and CDR2 is YYNGEE in the germline V gene. V lost 0 bases and J lost 6; bases outside the gene matches: 4. Full variable domain (rest looked up from reference TRBV9 and TRBJ2-1): DSGVTQTPKHLITATGQRVTLRCSPRSGDLSVYWYQQSLDQGLQFLIQYYNGEERAKGNILERFSAQQFPDLHSELNLSSLELGDSALYFCASSVVPSGGGNEQFFGPGTRLTVL.